The source of this TCR beta chain is a study of cytomegalovirus exposure and HLA in healthy donors. Study results and limitations: Fewer N-insertions than the 666-donor mean were reportedly shown by an Asian-associated ancestry cluster in a later analysis.

As for this clone: No antigen is known for it.

V lost 2 bases, J lost 0 bases, and 5 bases stayed unmatched. This CDR3 is built from 17 residues. Germline V gene sequence: CDR1 SGHDN, CDR2 FVKESK. A multiplex PCR was run with 60 Vbeta primers and 13 Jbeta primers. Produced via immunoSEQ multiplex PCR; TCRdb's table is partial and in-frame only. This sample yields more than 150,000 clones, of which about 79% are seen a single time; more than 0.95% belongs to the top ten. This clonotype was sampled from a girl aged 2-10 years in good health and CMV-seropositive. The sequencing sample was made of PBMCs. V and J are TRBV14 and TRBJ2-2, with 8 bases matching TRBD1. CDR3 loop: CASSQQGDRTNTGELFF. In nucleotides, the CDR3 is TGTGCCAGCAGCCAACAGGGGGACAGGACGAACACCGGGGAGCTGTTTTTT.